Listed here are 15 T cell receptor beta chains from one sample, sequenced in a study of T cells after posttransplantation cyclophosphamide. Busulfan-fludarabine conditioning, marrow transplant, and cyclophosphamide on days +3 and +4 were administered. TCRdb keeps only in-frame clones here, not all; method: immunoSEQ multiplex PCR. This sample has just over 6,500 clones; roughly 77% occur once, and the top ten carry around 20%. The sequences come from PBMCs, collected after allogeneic stem cell transplant with posttransplant cyclophosphamide. The receptors derive from a female patient aged 50-59 years who received an allogeneic stem cell transplant from a related donor, was CMV-positive, and had no GVHD. Some T cells may arise from the graft donor.

The chain recombines TRBV5-5 with TRBJ1-3; D not resolved. Deletions cut 0 bases from V and 2 bases from J, with 18 bases between. CDR1 is SGHKS, CDR2 YYEKEE, per germline (reference sequence). This CDR3 has 18 amino acids. The CDR3 loop reads CASSLVLIPGLTGNTIYF. Here the CDR3 DNA reads TGTGCCAGCAGCTTGGTTCTCATCCCCGGGTTGACTGGAAACACCATATATTTT. Drawing the rest from reference TRBV5-5 and TRBJ1-3, the complete variable domain is DAGVTQSPTHLIKTRGQQVTLRCSPISGHKSVSWYQQVLGQGPQFIFQYYEKEERGRGNFPDRFSARQFPNYSSELNVNALLLGDSALYLCASSLVLIPGLTGNTIYFGEGSWLTVV.

This chain uses TRBV7-3 with TRBJ2-3; 9 bases are a match to TRBD2. The germline CDR1 and CDR2 sequences are SGHTA and FQGTGA. CDR3 length: 16 residues. V shed 1 base and J 2 bases; nucleotides not matched to a gene: 4. This CDR3 reads CASSLKTSGTTDTQYF. Written as DNA, the CDR3 is TGTGCCAGCAGCTTAAAGACTAGCGGTACCACAGATACGCAGTATTTT.

This clone was recorded once. V usage is TRBV9 and J usage is TRBJ2-7; tentative D call: TRBD1 (6 bases). Deletions cut 3 bases from V and 6 bases from J, with 16 bases between. Germline loops: CDR1 SGDLS, CDR2 YYNGEE. This CDR3 has 14 residues. The CDR3 loop is CASSAAGVPSEQYF. DNA for the CDR3: TGTGCCAGCAGCGCGGCAGGGGTTCCCTCCGAGCAGTACTTC. Full variable domain (remainder filled in from reference TRBV9 and TRBJ2-7): DSGVTQTPKHLITATGQRVTLRCSPRSGDLSVYWYQQSLDQGLQFLIQYYNGEERAKGNILERFSAQQFPDLHSELNLSSLELGDSALYFCASSAAGVPSEQYFGPGTRLTVT.

This rearrangement joins TRBV27 to TRBJ2-5, with 10 bases fitting TRBD2. Germline assignment: CDR1 MNHEY and CDR2 SMNVEV (reference sequence). J was trimmed by 7 bases and V by 5 bases; bases with no gene match: 1. The CDR3 loop spans 12 amino acids. CDR3 sequence reads: CASSSGGGTQYF. The CDR3 coding sequence is TGTGCCAGCAGTAGCGGGGGGGGGACCCAGTACTTC.

The chain is built from TRBV2 and TRBJ2-1; D gene ambiguous. Germline loops: CDR1 SNHLY, CDR2 FYNNEI. The V and J ends lost 0 bases and 15 bases respectively, with 9 bases between them. The CDR3 extends over 11 amino acids. Written as DNA, the CDR3 is TGTGCCAGCAGTGAAGCGCGATGGTGGTTCTTC. It specifies CASSEARWWFF.

This clone was found once. V is TRBV2 and J is TRBJ2-7; 8 positions match TRBD2. CDR3 length: 14 amino acids. Germline V lookup: CDR1 SNHLY, CDR2 FYNNEI. V trimming: 6 bases; J trimming: 4 bases; junction bases outside the gene matches: 8. In DNA form, the CDR3 reads TGTGCCAGCAGCGGAACTAGCGGTATATACGAGCAGTACTTC. Translated, it gives CASSGTSGIYEQYF.

The V and J genes are TRBV27 and TRBJ2-2; 9 bases are a match to TRBD2. There are 17 residues in the CDR3. The germline V gene has CDR1 MNHEY and CDR2 SMNVEV (reference sequence). The V and J ends lost 0 bases and 4 bases, in that order; junction bases with no gene match: 6. CDR3 amino acids: CASSLSGGGAGTGELFF. CDR3 sequence (DNA): TGTGCCAGCAGTTTATCCGGCGGGGGGGCCGGCACCGGGGAGCTGTTTTTT.

The chain carries TRBV4-1 and TRBJ2-6; D is unresolved. The ends were cut back, 1 base at V and 4 bases at J, with 11 bases in the middle. The CDR3 contains 16 residues. From germline, CDR1 is MGHRA and CDR2 YSYEKL. The CDR3 DNA follows: TGCGCCAGCAGCCAAGGGTATGAGCACGGGGCCAACGTCCTGACTTTC. Its translation: CASSQGYEHGANVLTF.

The rearrangement joins TRBV25-1 to TRBJ1-1; D possibly corresponds to TRBD1 (5 bases). The CDR3 loop spans 15 amino acids. The V end lost 3 bases, the J end lost 6 bases, and 17 bases lay between the germline ends. Germline-derived CDR1 and CDR2 are MGHDK and SYGVNS. For the CDR3, the DNA is TGTGCCAGCAGTGAGCCTACGGGGGGGTACCCTGAAGCTTTCTTT. Translated, it gives CASSEPTGGYPEAFF.

Only one count was recorded for this clone. The J gene is TRBJ2-3, the V gene TRBV10-3, with 16 nucleotides matching TRBD2. CDR1 is ENHRY and CDR2 is SYGVKD in the germline V gene. V trimming: 6 bases; J trimming: 2 bases; junction bases outside the gene matches: 11. This CDR3 comprises 19 residues. The CDR3 region is CAIRKAGTSGRVDTDTQYF. The DNA of the CDR3 is TGTGCCATCAGAAAGGCCGGGACTAGCGGGAGGGTGGACACAGATACGCAGTATTTT.

V gene TRBV5-1 combines with J gene TRBJ2-3; D is perhaps TRBD1 (6 bases). CDR1 is SGHRS, CDR2 YFSETQ, per germline. There are 13 residues in the CDR3. V shed 6 bases and J shed 4 bases, with 12 bases lying between them. The chain's CDR3 is CASTPEGADTQYF. The CDR3 nucleotides are TGCGCCAGCACCCCAGAGGGGGCAGATACGCAGTATTTT.

The genes are TRBV9 and TRBJ1-3; maybe TRBD1 (5 bases). This CDR3 has 16 amino acids. Germline V gives CDR1 SGDLS, CDR2 YYNGEE. Trimming shortened V by 0 bases and J by 2 bases, and 12 bases separated the two germline ends. In DNA form, the CDR3 reads TGTGCCAGCAGCGTAGCTGGCGGGGGAACTGGAAACACCATATATTTT. It codes for CASSVAGGGTGNTIYF.

This clone turned up a few times. The chain couples TRBV7-1 to TRBJ1-3; 8 bases fit TRBD1. Being an ORF, TRBV7-1 has a function that is uncertain. This CDR3 region has 14 residues. The trim removed 7 bases at V and 1 base at J, leaving 3 bases unmatched. The CDR3: CASTTGGSGNTIYF. In nucleotides, the CDR3 is TGTGCCAGCACCACAGGGGGTTCTGGAAACACCATATATTTT.

Concerning this clone: The sample carries other DNA sequences with the same CDR3. This rearrangement joins TRBV9 to TRBJ1-6, with TRBD1 matching 7 bases. J gave up 13 bases and V 0 bases, and 10 bases lay outside the gene matches. The CDR3 covers 15 residues. The V gene's germline CDR1 is SGDLS and CDR2 YYNGEE. CDR3 region: CASSVDGNRGSPLHF. The DNA of the CDR3 is TGTGCCAGCAGCGTAGATGGAAACAGGGGATCCCCCCTCCACTTT.

The rearrangement uses TRBV7-6 and TRBJ1-6; 7 nucleotides line up with TRBD1. The CDR3 consists of 15 residues. The germline CDR1 and CDR2 sequences are SGHVS and FNYEAQ. The V gene end was trimmed by 1 base and the J gene end by 6 bases; junction bases not matched to a gene: 3. CDR3 in amino acids: CASSLGDSPNSPLHF. DNA for the CDR3: TGTGCCAGCAGCTTAGGGGACAGTCCTAATTCACCCCTCCACTTT.